This TCR beta chain emerged from a study of resident and recirculating memory T cells in vitiligo. Study context: Genomic DNA was extracted from whole homogenized samples, with no cell sorting. Study results and caveats: Clonality differed among vitiligo lesions, with no unique dominant clone.

On this clone itself: The antigen remains unidentified.

Anyone treated within the previous three months was excluded. V was pared by 5 bases and J by 5 bases, with 13 bases of the junction left unmatched. CDR3 length: 17 amino acids. The V gene's germline CDR1 is SEHNR and CDR2 FQNEAQ (reference sequence). The data were produced by immunoSEQ multiplex PCR, yet TCRdb's version contains in-frame clones alone and is incomplete. The sample yields tens of thousands of clones, approximately 90% seen once. This sequence joins TRBV7-9 and TRBJ2-5, with 11 bases lining up with TRBD2. This receptor was obtained from a male donor with vitiligo. The sample consisted of blood. CDR3 residues: CASSPRWGLAEGETQYF. Written as DNA, the CDR3 is TGTGCCAGCAGCCCACGTTGGGGACTAGCGGAGGGGGAGACCCAGTACTTC.